These T cell receptor beta chains were read from a single sample in a study of cytomegalovirus exposure and HLA in healthy donors. The assay was immunoSEQ multiplex PCR, and TCRdb's table has in-frame clones only and misses some. In the table there are 120,000 to 150,000 clones, 60% to 85% of which are singletons. Input material: PBMCs. The receptors come from a man aged 35 to 55 in good health and CMV-seronegative. CDR3s leave out the opening cysteine and the closing phenylalanine or tryptophan. The order of the fields is CDR3 length, V gene, CDR3 protein.

14	TRBV28	ASTPTAGGGDTEAF
12	TRBV29-1	SVGRPDRGWEQY
13	TRBV28	ASSLSGGGNYGYT
14	TRBV6-5	ASSYHPGVVGDTQY
13	TRBV9	ASSAGTGVIDEQY
13	TRBV6-5	ASSYFSGSSYEQY
15	TRBV18	ASSPPSADRRNSPLH
11	TRBV6-1	ASCQKGTDTQY
16	TRBV7-9	ASSGALGASGRADEQF
14	TRBV5-4	ASSQDGAGATYEQY
11	TRBV5-1	ASRSWNTGELF
13	TRBV28	ASRPSGSSYNEQF
13	TRBV5-1	ASSPYDRLSYEQY
15	TRBV27	ASSPKRLDRVAGELF
13	TRBV19	ASSIYSSGANVLT
15	TRBV10-3	AIKRLAGGRDTDTQY
12	TRBV6-1	ASRHGATNEKLF
15	TRBV4-1	ASSPGQGAYSNQPQH
14	TRBV5-1	ASSLTSLGNTGELF
11	TRBV30	ALQGSFYNEQF
11	TRBV7-2	ASSTGQGYEQY
18	TRBV5-1	ASSPVQGALRLEPSHGQY
10	TRBV9	ASRASESGYT
14	TRBV28	ASSPTGTSGRNTIY
13	TRBV7-2	ASSSTRDSSYEQY
14	TRBV11-2	ASSLTGSQDVDIQY